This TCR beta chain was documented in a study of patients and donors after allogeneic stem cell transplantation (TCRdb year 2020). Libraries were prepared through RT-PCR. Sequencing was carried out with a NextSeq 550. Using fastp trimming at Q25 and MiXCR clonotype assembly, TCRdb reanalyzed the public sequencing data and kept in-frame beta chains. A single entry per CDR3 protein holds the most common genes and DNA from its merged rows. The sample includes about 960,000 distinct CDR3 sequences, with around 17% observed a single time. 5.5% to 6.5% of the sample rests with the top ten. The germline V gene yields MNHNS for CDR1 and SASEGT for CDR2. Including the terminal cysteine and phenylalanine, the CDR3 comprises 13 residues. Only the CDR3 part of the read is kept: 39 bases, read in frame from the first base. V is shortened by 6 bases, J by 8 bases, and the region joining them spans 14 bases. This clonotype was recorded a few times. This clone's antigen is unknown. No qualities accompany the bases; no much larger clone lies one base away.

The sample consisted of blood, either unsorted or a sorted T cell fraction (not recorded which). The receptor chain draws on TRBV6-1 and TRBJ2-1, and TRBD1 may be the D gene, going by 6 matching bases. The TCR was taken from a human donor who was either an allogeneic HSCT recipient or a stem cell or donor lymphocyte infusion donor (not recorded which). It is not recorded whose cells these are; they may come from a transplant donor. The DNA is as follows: TGTGCCAGCAGCCGCAACAGGGACGATGAGCAGTTCTTC. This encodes CASSRNRDDEQFF.